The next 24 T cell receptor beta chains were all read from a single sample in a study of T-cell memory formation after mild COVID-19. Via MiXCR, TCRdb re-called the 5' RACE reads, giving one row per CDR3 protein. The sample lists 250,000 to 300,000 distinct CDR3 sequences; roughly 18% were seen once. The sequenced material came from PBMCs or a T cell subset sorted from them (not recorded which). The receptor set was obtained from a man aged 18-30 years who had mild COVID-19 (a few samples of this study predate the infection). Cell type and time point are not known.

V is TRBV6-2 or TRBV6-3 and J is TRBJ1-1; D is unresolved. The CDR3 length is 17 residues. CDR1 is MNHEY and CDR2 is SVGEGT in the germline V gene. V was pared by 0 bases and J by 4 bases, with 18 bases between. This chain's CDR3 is CASSYSNMAAASTEAFF. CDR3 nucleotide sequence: TGTGCCAGCAGTTACTCGAACATGGCAGCGGCTAGCACTGAAGCTTTCTTT.

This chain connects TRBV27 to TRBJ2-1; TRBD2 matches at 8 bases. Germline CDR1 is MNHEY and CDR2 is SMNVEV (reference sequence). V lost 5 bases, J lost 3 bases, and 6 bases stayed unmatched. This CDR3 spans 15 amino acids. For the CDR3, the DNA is TGTGCCAGCAGTCCGACGGGGGGGCACTACAATGAGCAGTTCTTC. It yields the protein CASSPTGGHYNEQFF.

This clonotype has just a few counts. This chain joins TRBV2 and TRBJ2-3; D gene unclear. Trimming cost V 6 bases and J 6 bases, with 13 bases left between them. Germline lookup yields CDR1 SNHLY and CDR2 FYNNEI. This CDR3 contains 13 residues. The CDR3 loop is CASRDNRPDTQYF. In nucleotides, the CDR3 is TGTGCCAGCAGAGACAACCGCCCTGATACGCAGTATTTT. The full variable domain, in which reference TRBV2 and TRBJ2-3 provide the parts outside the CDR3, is EPEVTQTPSHQVTQMGQEVILRCVPISNHLYFYWYRQILGQKVEFLVSFYNNEISEKSEIFDDQFSVERPDGSNFTLKIRSTKLEDSAMYFCASRDNRPDTQYFGPGTRLTVL.

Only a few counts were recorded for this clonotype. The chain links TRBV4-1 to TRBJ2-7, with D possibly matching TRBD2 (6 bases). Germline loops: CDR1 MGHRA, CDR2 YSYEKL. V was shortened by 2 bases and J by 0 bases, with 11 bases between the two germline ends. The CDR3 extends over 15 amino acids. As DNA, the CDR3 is TGCGCCAGCAGCCAACGCACCGGGAGCTCCTACGAGCAGTACGTC. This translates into CASSQRTGSSYEQYV.

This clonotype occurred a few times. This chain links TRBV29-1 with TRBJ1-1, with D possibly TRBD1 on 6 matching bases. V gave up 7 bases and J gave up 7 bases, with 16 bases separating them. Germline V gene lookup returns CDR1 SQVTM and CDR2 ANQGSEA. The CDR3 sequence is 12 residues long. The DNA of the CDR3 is TGCAGCGGGTTAGGGGGGGCCAATGAAGCTTTCTTT. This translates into CSGLGGANEAFF.

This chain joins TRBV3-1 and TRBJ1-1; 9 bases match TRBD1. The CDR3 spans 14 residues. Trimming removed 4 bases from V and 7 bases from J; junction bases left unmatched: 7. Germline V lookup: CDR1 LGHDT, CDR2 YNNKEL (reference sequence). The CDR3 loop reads CASSPHRGPGEAFF. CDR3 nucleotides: TGTGCCAGCAGCCCTCACAGGGGGCCTGGTGAAGCTTTCTTT.

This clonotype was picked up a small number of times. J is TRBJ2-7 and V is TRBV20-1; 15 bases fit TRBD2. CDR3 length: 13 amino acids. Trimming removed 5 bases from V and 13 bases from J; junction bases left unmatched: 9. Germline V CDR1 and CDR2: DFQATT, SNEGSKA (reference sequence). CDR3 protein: CSAEPGLAGGFYF. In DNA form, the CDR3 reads TGCAGTGCTGAACCGGGACTAGCGGGGGGATTTTACTTC.

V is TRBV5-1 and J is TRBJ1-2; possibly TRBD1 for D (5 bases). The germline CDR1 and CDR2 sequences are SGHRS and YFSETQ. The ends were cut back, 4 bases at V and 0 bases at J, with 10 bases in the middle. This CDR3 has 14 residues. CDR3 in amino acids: CASSPQGTNYGYTF. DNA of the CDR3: TGCGCCAGCAGCCCCCAGGGTACTAACTATGGCTACACCTTC.

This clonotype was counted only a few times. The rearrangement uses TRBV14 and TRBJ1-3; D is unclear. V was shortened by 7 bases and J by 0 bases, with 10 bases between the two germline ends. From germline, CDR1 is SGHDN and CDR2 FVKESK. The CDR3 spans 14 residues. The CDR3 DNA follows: TGTGCCAGCAACAAGGCGAGCTCTGGAAACACCATATATTTT. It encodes CASNKASSGNTIYF.

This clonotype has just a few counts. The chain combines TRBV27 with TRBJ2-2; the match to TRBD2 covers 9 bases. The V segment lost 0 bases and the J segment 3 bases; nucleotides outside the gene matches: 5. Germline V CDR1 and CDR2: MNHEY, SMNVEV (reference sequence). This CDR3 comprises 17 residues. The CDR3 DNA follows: TGTGCCAGCAGTTTATCGAGCGGGAGGCGGGACACCGGGGAGCTGTTTTTT. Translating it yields CASSLSSGRRDTGELFF.

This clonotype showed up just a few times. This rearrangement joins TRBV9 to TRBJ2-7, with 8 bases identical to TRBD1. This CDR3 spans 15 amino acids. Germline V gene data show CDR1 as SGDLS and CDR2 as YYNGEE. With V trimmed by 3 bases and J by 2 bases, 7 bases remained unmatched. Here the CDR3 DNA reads TGTGCCAGCAGCGCGGAAGACAGGGGCGCCTACGAGCAGTACTTC. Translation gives CASSAEDRGAYEQYF.

The CDR3 region has the DNA TGTGCCAGCAGCTTCCAAGGGGGGGACACTGAAGCTTTCTTT. It translates to CASSFQGGDTEAFF. This chain links TRBV7-2 with TRBJ1-1, with a possible D match to TRBD1 (6 bases). In germline, CDR1 is SGHTA, CDR2 FQGNSA. The CDR3 length is 14 residues. Deletions cut 3 bases from V and 3 bases from J, with 11 bases between.

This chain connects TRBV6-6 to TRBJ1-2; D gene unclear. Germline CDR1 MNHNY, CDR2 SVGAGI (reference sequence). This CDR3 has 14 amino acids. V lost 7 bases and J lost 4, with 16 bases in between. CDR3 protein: CASKGPSMGYGYTF. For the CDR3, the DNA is TGTGCCAGCAAAGGTCCGTCGATGGGCTATGGCTACACCTTC.

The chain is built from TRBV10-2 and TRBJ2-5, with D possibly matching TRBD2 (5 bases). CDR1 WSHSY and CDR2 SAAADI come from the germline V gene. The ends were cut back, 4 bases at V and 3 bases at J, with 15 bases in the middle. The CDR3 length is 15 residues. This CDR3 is CASSGHGSGEETQYF. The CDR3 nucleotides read TGCGCCAGCAGTGGACATGGGAGCGGTGAAGAGACCCAGTACTTC.

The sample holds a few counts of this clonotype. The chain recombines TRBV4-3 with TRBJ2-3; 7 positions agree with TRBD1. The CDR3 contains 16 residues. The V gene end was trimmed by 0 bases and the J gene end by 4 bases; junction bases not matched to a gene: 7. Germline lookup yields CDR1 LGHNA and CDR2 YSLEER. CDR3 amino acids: CASSQENRGWADTQYF. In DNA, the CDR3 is TGCGCCAGCAGCCAAGAAAACAGGGGCTGGGCAGATACGCAGTATTTT.

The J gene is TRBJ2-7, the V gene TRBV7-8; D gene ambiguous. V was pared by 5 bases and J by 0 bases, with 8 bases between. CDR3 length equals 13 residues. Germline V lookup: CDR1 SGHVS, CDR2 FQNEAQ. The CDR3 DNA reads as TGTGCCAGCAGCGATACACCCTCCTACGAGCAGTACTTC. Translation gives CASSDTPSYEQYF.

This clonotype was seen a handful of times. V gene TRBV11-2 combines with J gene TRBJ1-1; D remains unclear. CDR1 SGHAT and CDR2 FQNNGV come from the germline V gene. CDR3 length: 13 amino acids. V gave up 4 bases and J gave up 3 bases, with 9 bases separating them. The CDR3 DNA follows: TGTGCCAGCAGCTATCTACGAGACACTGAAGCTTTCTTT. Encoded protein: CASSYLRDTEAFF.

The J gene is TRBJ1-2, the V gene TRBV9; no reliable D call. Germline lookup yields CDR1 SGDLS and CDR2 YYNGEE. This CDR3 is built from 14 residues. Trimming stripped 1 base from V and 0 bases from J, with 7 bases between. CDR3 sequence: CASSVNQANYGYTF. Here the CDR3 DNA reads TGTGCCAGCAGCGTAAATCAGGCTAACTATGGCTACACCTTC.

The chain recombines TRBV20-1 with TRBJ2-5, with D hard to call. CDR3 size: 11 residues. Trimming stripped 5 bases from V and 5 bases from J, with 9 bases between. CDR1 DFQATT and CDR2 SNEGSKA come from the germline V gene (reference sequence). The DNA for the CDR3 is TGCAGTGCTGATCCCATCGAGACCCAGTACTTC. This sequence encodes CSADPIETQYF.

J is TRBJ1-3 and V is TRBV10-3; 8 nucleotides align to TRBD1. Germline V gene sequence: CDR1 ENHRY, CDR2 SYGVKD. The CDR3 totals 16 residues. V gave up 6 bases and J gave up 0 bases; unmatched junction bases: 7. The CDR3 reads CAIRAGTGRSGNTIYF. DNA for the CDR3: TGTGCCATCAGGGCCGGGACAGGTCGCTCTGGAAACACCATATATTTT.

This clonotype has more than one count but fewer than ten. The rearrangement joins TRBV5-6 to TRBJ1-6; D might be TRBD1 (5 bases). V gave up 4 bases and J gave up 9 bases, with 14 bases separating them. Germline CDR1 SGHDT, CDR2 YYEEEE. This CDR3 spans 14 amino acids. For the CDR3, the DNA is TGTGCCAGCAGCCCCGGGACTGGTATTTCACCCCTCCACTTT. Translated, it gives CASSPGTGISPLHF.

The CDR3 spells CASRTTGVSSYNEQFF. In nucleotides, the CDR3 is TGTGCCAGCAGAACGACAGGGGTCAGCTCCTACAATGAGCAGTTCTTC. The gene calls are TRBV7-9 and TRBJ2-1, with 8 bases identical to TRBD1. With V trimmed by 6 bases and J by 0 bases, 7 bases remained unmatched. This CDR3 spans 16 amino acids. The V gene's germline CDR1 is SEHNR and CDR2 FQNEAQ (reference sequence).

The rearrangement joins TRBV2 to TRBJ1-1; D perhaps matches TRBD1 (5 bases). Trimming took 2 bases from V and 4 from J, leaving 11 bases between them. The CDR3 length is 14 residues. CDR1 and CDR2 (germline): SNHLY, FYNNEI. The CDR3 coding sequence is TGTGCCAGCAGTGAAAGGAGGGGAGGCACTGAAGCTTTCTTT. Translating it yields CASSERRGGTEAFF.

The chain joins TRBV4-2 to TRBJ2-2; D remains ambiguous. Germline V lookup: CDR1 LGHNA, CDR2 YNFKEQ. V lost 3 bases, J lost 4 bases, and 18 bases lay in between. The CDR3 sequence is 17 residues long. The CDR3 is CASSHPPVGGRTGELFF. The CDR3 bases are TGTGCCAGCAGCCACCCCCCGGTGGGCGGTCGCACCGGGGAGCTGTTTTTT.